These T cell receptor beta chains were read from a single sample in a study of blood T cell repertoires in COVID-19. Data came from immunoSEQ multiplex PCR; TCRdb stores just in-frame clones and leaves some out. Of a few hundred thousand clones listed, about 92% are singletons. Sequencing was performed on PBMCs or T cells enriched from blood (not recorded which). The receptors stem from a man aged 18 to 30 who had recovered from COVID-19. Each CDR3 is given with its conserved first and last residue. A D gene is named only where the DNA matches it firmly. A row's size may be missing; if present it is once, few, many or a size class.

TRBV2,TRBJ1-2,14,NA,NA,CASRGSWAASGYTF,TGTGCCAGCAGGGGGAGTTGGGCAGCAAGTGGCTACACCTTC
TRBV28,TRBJ1-4,18,NA,NA,CASTRRGLSSATNEKLFF,TGTGCCAGCACACGAAGGGGACTGTCCTCTGCAACTAATGAAAAACTGTTTTTT
TRBV27,TRBJ2-5,15,few,TRBD1,CASSPRTGGVETQYF,TGTGCCAGCAGTCCTCGGACAGGGGGCGTGGAGACCCAGTACTTC
TRBV5-1,TRBJ1-3,15,NA,TRBD1,CASSAEGASGNTIYF,TGCGCCAGCTCCGCGGAGGGGGCATCAGGAAACACCATATATTTT
TRBV3-1/TRBV3-2,TRBJ2-3,11,NA,NA,CASSSAGLQYF,TGTGCCAGCAGTTCGGCGGGCCTGCAGTATTTT
TRBV30,TRBJ1-1,15,NA,NA,CAWSLSGYLRSEAFF,TGTGCCTGGAGTTTGTCAGGTTATTTACGATCTGAAGCTTTCTTT
TRBV6-5,TRBJ1-5,14,NA,TRBD1,CASVTGISNQPQHF,TGTGCCAGCGTGACAGGGATTAGCAATCAGCCCCAGCATTTT
TRBV12-3/TRBV12-4,TRBJ1-2,13,NA,NA,CASSTPGWGGYTF,TGTGCCAGCAGCACCCCAGGGTGGGGTGGCTACACCTTC
TRBV6-5,TRBJ1-2,13,NA,TRBD1,CASSLDRVYGYTF,TGTGCCAGCAGTCTCGACAGGGTCTATGGCTACACCTTC
TRBV6-2/TRBV6-3,TRBJ1-1,16,once,NA,CASSYNVGQLNTEAFF,TGTGCCAGCAGTTACAACGTCGGACAATTGAACACTGAAGCTTTCTTT
TRBV5-1,TRBJ1-5,15,NA,NA,CASSTVGGPNQPQHF,TGCGCCAGCAGCACCGTGGGGGGTCCCAATCAGCCCCAGCATTTT
TRBV12-3/TRBV12-4,TRBJ2-1,13,NA,NA,CASRLTSFNEQFF,TGTGCCAGCAGACTTACTAGCTTCAATGAGCAGTTCTTC
TRBV29-1,TRBJ2-5,11,NA,NA,CRGGDMETQYF,TGCAGAGGAGGAGACATGGAGACCCAGTACTTC
TRBV24-1,TRBJ2-1,17,NA,TRBD2,CATSDTRGGYSYNEQFF,TGTGCCACCAGTGATACCCGGGGGGGCTACTCCTACAATGAGCAGTTCTTC
TRBV7-8,TRBJ1-2,15,NA,TRBD1,CASSLVGTELYGYTF,TGTGCCAGCAGCTTAGTGGGGACAGAGCTCTATGGCTACACCTTC
TRBV3-1/TRBV3-2,TRBJ2-3,13,NA,TRBD2,CASSSIAGDTQYF,TGTGCCAGCAGCAGTATAGCGGGAGATACGCAGTATTTT
TRBV28,TRBJ1-1,11,NA,NA,CASNTGYEAFF,TGTGCCAGCAATACAGGCTATGAAGCTTTCTTT
TRBV7-2,TRBJ2-7,16,NA,TRBD1,CASSLRQGKVLYEQYF,TGTGCCAGCAGCCTCCGACAGGGTAAAGTTTTATACGAGCAGTACTTC
TRBV9,TRBJ2-1,15,NA,NA,CASSAAGGDFGEQFF,TGTGCCAGCAGCGCAGCTGGTGGGGACTTCGGTGAGCAGTTCTTC
TRBV7-9,TRBJ1-1,14,once,TRBD1,CASSFLGQAAEAFF,TGTGCCAGCAGCTTCCTAGGACAGGCCGCTGAAGCTTTCTTT
TRBV19,TRBJ2-3,14,NA,NA,CASSPGVGPDTQYF,TGTGCCAGTAGCCCGGGGGTAGGGCCAGATACGCAGTATTTT
TRBV15,TRBJ2-1,15,NA,TRBD2,CATSRGLAGDNEQFF,TGTGCCACCAGCAGAGGGCTAGCGGGGGACAATGAGCAGTTCTTC
TRBV6-6,TRBJ1-1,12,NA,TRBD1,CASSTTGGEAFF,TGTGCCAGCAGTACAACAGGGGGGGAAGCTTTCTTT
TRBV28,TRBJ2-4,15,NA,TRBD2,CASIPGGGAKNIQYF,TGTGCCAGCATCCCTGGGGGAGGGGCCAAAAACATTCAGTACTTC
TRBV6-2/TRBV6-3,TRBJ1-1,11,few,NA,CASSPSPQAFF,TGTGCCAGCAGTCCCTCCCCCCAAGCTTTCTTT
TRBV4-1,TRBJ1-5,15,NA,TRBD1,CASSQRDSSNQPQHF,TGCGCCAGCAGCCAAAGGGACAGTAGCAATCAGCCCCAGCATTTT
TRBV7-9,TRBJ1-5,14,NA,TRBD1,CASSSDRSNQPQHF,TGTGCCAGCAGCTCGGACAGGTCCAATCAGCCCCAGCATTTT
TRBV5-4,TRBJ1-2,11,few,NA,CAVSLEYGYTF,TGTGCCGTCTCATTGGAGTATGGCTACACCTTC
TRBV6-5,TRBJ1-1,12,NA,NA,CASSPNREDAFF,TGTGCCAGCAGTCCTAACAGGGAAGATGCTTTCTTT
TRBV27,TRBJ1-4,13,NA,NA,CASSDIRNEKLFF,TGTGCCAGCAGTGACATAAGGAATGAAAAACTGTTTTTT
TRBV20-1,TRBJ2-1,14,NA,TRBD2,CSASSGTSLNEQFF,TGCAGTGCTAGTTCTGGGACTAGTCTTAATGAGCAGTTCTTC
TRBV9,TRBJ2-2,19,once,TRBD2,CASSVGLAGGPWNTGELFF,TGTGCCAGCAGCGTTGGACTAGCGGGAGGGCCATGGAACACCGGGGAGCTGTTTTTT
TRBV2,TRBJ2-7,15,NA,NA,CASSERRARAYEQYF,TGTGCCAGCAGTGAAAGGCGGGCCAGAGCCTACGAGCAGTACTTC
TRBV30,TRBJ1-1,14,NA,TRBD1,CAWSGRQGHTEAFF,TGTGCCTGGAGTGGCCGACAGGGGCACACTGAAGCTTTCTTT
TRBV27,TRBJ2-5,16,NA,TRBD2,CASSPTTSGRVETQYF,TGTGCCAGCAGTCCGACGACTAGCGGGAGAGTAGAGACCCAGTACTTC
TRBV5-1,TRBJ1-1,15,NA,NA,CASSHTGQYNTEAFF,TGCGCCAGCAGCCACACTGGACAGTACAACACTGAAGCTTTCTTT
TRBV3-1/TRBV3-2,TRBJ2-7,14,NA,TRBD2,CASSQGLAGYEQYF,TGTGCCAGCAGCCAAGGGCTAGCGGGCTACGAGCAGTACTTC
TRBV9,TRBJ2-7,16,NA,TRBD2,CASSVEEGGPSYEQYF,TGTGCCAGCAGCGTAGAAGAGGGAGGGCCCTCCTACGAGCAGTACTTC
TRBV19,TRBJ2-4,12,NA,NA,CASSIPAPEEYF,TGTGCCAGTAGTATCCCAGCGCCGGAGGAGTACTTC
TRBV2,TRBJ2-7,17,NA,TRBD2,CASSVSGRAPSGYEQYF,TGTGCCAGCAGTGTCAGTGGGAGGGCTCCCTCGGGCTACGAGCAGTACTTC
TRBV3-1/TRBV3-2,TRBJ2-7,14,NA,TRBD1,CASSHGTGYGEQYF,TGTGCCAGCAGCCACGGGACAGGCTATGGCGAGCAGTACTTC
TRBV7-8,TRBJ1-6,15,few,NA,CASGLLGSRNSPLHF,TGTGCCAGCGGTTTACTCGGGTCTCGGAATTCACCCCTCCACTTT
TRBV5-8,TRBJ1-4,18,NA,NA,CASSLIPGPNAAGEKLFF,TGTGCCAGCAGCCTCATTCCGGGGCCGAATGCGGCGGGGGAAAAACTGTTTTTT
TRBV5-1,TRBJ1-5,15,NA,TRBD1,CASSLEQGRNQPQHF,TGCGCCAGCAGCTTGGAACAGGGGAGGAATCAGCCCCAGCATTTT
TRBV5-1,TRBJ1-2,14,NA,TRBD1,CASSLDWTGVGYTF,TGCGCCAGCAGCTTGGACTGGACAGGGGTCGGCTACACCTTC
TRBV7-9,TRBJ2-5,14,NA,NA,CASSLAVLQETQYF,TGTGCCAGCAGCTTAGCGGTACTCCAAGAGACCCAGTACTTC
TRBV19,TRBJ1-1,12,NA,NA,CASSILTGGAFF,TGTGCCAGTAGTATCCTGACGGGTGGAGCTTTCTTT
TRBV14,TRBJ1-1,14,NA,NA,CASSPRLEGTEAFF,TGTGCCAGCAGCCCCCGGCTAGAGGGCACTGAAGCTTTCTTT
TRBV7-9,TRBJ2-7,17,NA,TRBD2,CASSLGTSGRVTDEQYF,TGTGCCAGCAGCTTAGGGACTAGCGGGAGAGTGACGGACGAGCAGTACTTC
TRBV3-1/TRBV3-2,TRBJ2-7,13,NA,NA,CASSLAGASEQYF,TGTGCCAGCAGCCTGGCGGGGGCCTCCGAGCAGTACTTC
TRBV9,TRBJ1-5,15,NA,NA,CASSEGPGSNQPQHF,TGTGCCAGCAGCGAGGGGCCAGGGAGCAATCAGCCCCAGCATTTT
TRBV6-5,TRBJ1-5,12,few,NA,CASRQGNQPQHF,TGTGCCAGCAGACAGGGCAATCAGCCCCAGCATTTT
TRBV28,TRBJ2-6,15,NA,NA,CASSLLFSGANVLTF,TGTGCCAGCAGTTTACTATTCTCTGGGGCCAACGTCCTGACTTTC
TRBV11-1,TRBJ2-1,15,NA,TRBD1,CASSPGQGIWNEQFF,TGTGCCAGCAGCCCCGGACAGGGAATTTGGAATGAGCAGTTCTTC
TRBV27,TRBJ2-1,18,NA,TRBD2,CASSSLPPTSGRGFEQFF,TGTGCCAGCAGTTCGCTCCCCCCAACTAGCGGGAGGGGTTTTGAGCAGTTCTTC
TRBV6-5,TRBJ1-2,11,few,NA,CASSYGQGYTF,TGTGCCAGCAGTTACGGGCAGGGCTACACCTTC
TRBV6-5,TRBJ2-2,15,once,TRBD1,CASSRWDRGTGELFF,TGTGCCAGCAGCAGATGGGACAGGGGAACCGGGGAGCTGTTTTTT
TRBV5-1,TRBJ1-6,16,NA,NA,CASSQDSSSYNSPLHF,TGCGCCAGCAGCCAGGACAGCAGCTCCTATAATTCACCCCTCCACTTT
TRBV11-2,TRBJ2-2,18,NA,TRBD2,CASSSLGRLAGVTGELFF,TGTGCCAGCAGCTCCCTGGGGCGACTAGCGGGGGTCACCGGGGAGCTGTTTTTT
TRBV19,TRBJ1-5,18,NA,TRBD1,CASSPRWTGGLGNQPQHF,TGTGCCAGTAGTCCGCGGTGGACAGGGGGTCTGGGCAATCAGCCCCAGCATTTT